These T cell receptor beta chains were read from a single sample in a study of control samples from healthy donors and cancer patients. TCRdb's table, derived via immunoSEQ multiplex PCR, lists solely in-frame clones and lacks some. The sample contains approximately 97,000 clones, about 91% of which appear only once. Sequenced material: blood. Receptors were obtained from a woman under 30 in good health. Each CDR3 is given with its conserved first and last residue. The D gene is left open where the match is weak. Size tells how often a clone was seen (once, few, many) or the class of an expanded clone, and some rows leave it out.

clone_size j_call d_call v_call cdr3_aa cdr3_nt
NA TRBJ1-5 NA TRBV18 CASSPDRRYQPQHF TGTGCCAGCTCACCCGACAGAAGGTATCAGCCCCAGCATTTT
NA TRBJ2-7 NA TRBV5-1 CASSSFGELDEQYF TGCGCCAGCAGCTCCTTTGGGGAGTTAGACGAGCAGTACTTC
NA TRBJ1-2 NA TRBV19 CASSRHRNYGYTF TGTGCCAGTAGTAGACACCGAAACTATGGCTACACCTTC
NA TRBJ2-1 NA TRBV30 CAWSPINEQFF TGTGCCTGGAGTCCTATAAATGAGCAGTTCTTC
NA TRBJ1-1 NA TRBV10-3 CAISESGRVNTEAFF TGTGCCATCAGTGAGTCGGGCAGGGTGAACACTGAAGCTTTCTTT
NA TRBJ1-4 TRBD1 TRBV4-1 CASSRIQGVATNEKLFF TGCGCCAGCAGCCGGATCCAGGGGGTTGCAACTAATGAAAAACTGTTTTTT
NA TRBJ1-2 NA TRBV28 CASSPPGRSSNYGYTF TGTGCCAGCAGTCCCCCCGGGAGGTCCTCTAACTATGGCTACACCTTC
NA TRBJ1-1 NA TRBV5-1 CASSHGGNTEAFF TGCGCCAGCAGCCACGGGGGGAACACTGAAGCTTTCTTT
NA TRBJ1-3 NA TRBV2 CASSKRGSGNTIYF TGTGCCAGCAGTAAAAGAGGGTCTGGAAACACCATATATTTT
NA TRBJ2-7 TRBD1 TRBV28 CASSLGTGVLYEQYF TGTGCCAGCAGTTTAGGGACAGGGGTTCTCTACGAGCAGTACTTC
NA TRBJ2-7 NA TRBV4-1 CASSQLTESSYEQYF TGCGCCAGCAGCCAACTGACTGAGAGCTCCTACGAGCAGTACTTC
NA TRBJ1-4 NA TRBV19 CASTSPGQSLGEKLFF TGTGCCAGCACCTCCCCTGGGCAGAGCTTAGGCGAAAAACTGTTTTTT
NA TRBJ2-3 TRBD2 TRBV15 CATSRTSGSVTDTQYF TGTGCCACCAGCAGAACTAGCGGGAGTGTCACAGATACGCAGTATTTT
NA TRBJ1-6 NA TRBV19 CASRAGGLHSPLHF TGTGCCAGTAGGGCCGGGGGCCTTCATTCACCCCTCCACTTT
NA TRBJ1-2 NA TRBV6-5 CASSLGQNGYGYTF TGTGCCAGCAGTTTGGGACAAAACGGCTATGGCTACACCTTC
NA TRBJ2-4 NA TRBV10-3 CAISGGDIQYF TGTGCCATCAGTGGGGGGGACATTCAGTACTTC
NA TRBJ1-4 NA TRBV2 CASSTAAEKLFF TGTGCCAGCAGTACCGCCGCTGAAAAACTGTTTTTT
NA TRBJ1-5 NA TRBV7-8 CASSLRRQRNQPQHF TGTGCCAGCAGCTTAAGAAGACAGAGGAATCAGCCCCAGCATTTT
NA TRBJ1-1 NA TRBV6-4 CASSVSFGGMNTEAFF TGTGCCAGCAGTGTCTCCTTTGGTGGGATGAACACTGAAGCTTTCTTT
NA TRBJ1-4 TRBD1 TRBV27 CASSLLKTGGNEKLFF TGTGCCAGCAGTCTCCTAAAGACAGGGGGCAATGAAAAACTGTTTTTT
NA TRBJ1-2 NA TRBV28 CASSSLTGYTF TGTGCCAGCAGTTCTCTCACCGGCTACACCTTC
NA TRBJ2-3 TRBD2 TRBV19 CASSSSGGSTDTQYF TGTGCCAGTAGTTCTAGCGGGGGAAGCACAGATACGCAGTATTTT
few TRBJ1-5 TRBD1 TRBV4-1 CASSQVDRADNQPQHF TGCGCCAGCAGCCAGGTAGACAGGGCAGACAATCAGCCCCAGCATTTT
NA TRBJ1-6 TRBD1 TRBV2 CASGGTGNNNSPLHF TGTGCCAGTGGAGGGACAGGGAACAACAATTCACCCCTCCACTTT
NA TRBJ1-2 TRBD1 TRBV10-3 CAIRGGQGEGYTF TGTGCCATCAGGGGGGGACAGGGGGAAGGCTACACCTTC
NA TRBJ2-5 NA TRBV6-5 CASSPLGRVETQYF TGTGCCAGCAGCCCGTTAGGTAGGGTGGAGACCCAGTACTTC
NA TRBJ1-2 NA TRBV29-1 CSVDATKGGYTF TGCAGCGTTGACGCCACAAAGGGGGGCTACACCTTC
NA TRBJ2-1 TRBD2 TRBV24-1 CATSEPGLASEQFF TGTGCCACCAGTGAACCGGGACTAGCTTCTGAGCAGTTCTTC
NA TRBJ1-2 TRBD1 TRBV15 CATSRDSLDRREGYTF TGTGCCACCAGCAGAGATTCCCTGGACAGGCGGGAGGGCTACACCTTC
NA TRBJ2-7 NA TRBV11-2 CASSRHYDGSYEQYF TGTGCCAGCAGTCGGCACTACGACGGCTCCTACGAGCAGTACTTC
NA TRBJ1-2 NA TRBV7-3 CASSLSWGGYGYTF TGTGCCAGCAGCTTATCATGGGGCGGTTATGGCTACACCTTC
NA TRBJ2-7 NA TRBV29-1 CSVEDPPGPREGYEQYF TGCAGCGTTGAGGACCCTCCGGGTCCGCGGGAAGGTTACGAGCAGTACTTC
NA TRBJ1-6 NA TRBV5-1 CASSLALHHSPLHF TGCGCCAGCAGCTTGGCGTTACATCATTCACCCCTCCACTTT
NA TRBJ2-7 NA TRBV11-2 CATSGTTRGEQYF TGTGCCACCTCCGGGACCACGAGGGGCGAGCAGTACTTC
NA TRBJ2-3 NA TRBV12-3/TRBV12-4 CASRSGEHTQYF TGTGCCAGCAGATCCGGGGAACATACGCAGTATTTT
NA TRBJ1-1 TRBD1 TRBV9 CASSVSTGGWGEAFF TGTGCCAGCAGCGTCTCGACAGGGGGCTGGGGTGAAGCTTTCTTT
NA TRBJ2-2 NA TRBV28 CASSLLVAGGGELFF TGTGCCAGCAGTTTACTTGTAGCCGGGGGCGGGGAGCTGTTTTTT
NA TRBJ2-1 NA TRBV6-5 CASSNVGASYNEQFF TGTGCCAGCAGTAATGTCGGGGCTTCCTACAATGAGCAGTTCTTC
NA TRBJ2-7 NA TRBV4-3 CASSQVYNYEQYF TGCGCCAGCAGCCAAGTGTACAACTACGAGCAGTACTTC
NA TRBJ2-1 NA TRBV28 CASSPFSSYNEQFF TGTGCCAGCAGCCCCTTCTCCTCCTACAATGAGCAGTTCTTC
NA TRBJ2-2 NA TRBV24-1 CATSVPGTHRVYTGELFF TGTGCCACATCAGTACCGGGCACCCACAGGGTTTACACCGGGGAGCTGTTTTTT
NA TRBJ2-3 TRBD1 TRBV6-1 CASSEDRGQGLWADTQYF TGTGCCAGCAGTGAAGATCGGGGACAGGGGCTTTGGGCAGATACGCAGTATTTT
NA TRBJ2-1 NA TRBV24-1 CATSRGGNEQFF TGTGCCACCAGTCGGGGTGGCAATGAGCAGTTCTTC
few TRBJ1-5 TRBD1 TRBV7-9 CASSGDRALNF TGTGCCAGCAGCGGGGACAGGGCGCTGAATTTT
NA TRBJ2-5 TRBD2 TRBV5-1 CASSNVRGGETQYF TGCGCCAGCTCGAACGTCCGGGGGGGAGAGACCCAGTACTTC
NA TRBJ1-2 TRBD1 TRBV30 CAWSVGGQGNYGYTF TGTGCCTGGAGTGTGGGCGGACAGGGGAACTATGGCTACACCTTC
NA TRBJ2-7 NA TRBV30 CACIQGHSYEQYF TGTGCCTGTATACAGGGACATTCCTACGAGCAGTACTTC
NA TRBJ2-7 TRBD1 TRBV4-2 CASSQEQGHTYEQYF TGTGCCAGCAGCCAAGAACAGGGGCACACCTACGAGCAGTACTTC
NA TRBJ1-5 NA TRBV4-2 CASSQDPTVESNQPQHF TGTGCCAGCAGCCAAGACCCGACCGTGGAAAGCAATCAGCCCCAGCATTTT
NA TRBJ1-4 NA TRBV18 CASSPQGDEKLFF TGTGCCAGCTCACCACAGGGGGATGAAAAACTGTTTTTT
once TRBJ2-7 NA TRBV9 CASSPGTLSSYEQYF TGTGCCAGCAGCCCCGGGACTTTGAGCTCCTACGAGCAGTACTTC
NA TRBJ2-5 NA TRBV27 CASSSITGRETQYF TGTGCCAGCAGTTCCATCACAGGGAGAGAGACCCAGTACTTC
NA TRBJ2-3 NA TRBV4-1 CASSQFLGPDTQYF TGCGCCAGCAGCCAATTCCTAGGGCCAGATACGCAGTATTTT
NA TRBJ1-1 NA TRBV3-1/TRBV3-2 CASSQDGGNTEAFF TGTGCCAGCAGCCAAGACGGGGGGAACACTGAAGCTTTCTTT